This TCR beta chain was sequenced in a study of radiotherapy plus CTLA-4 blockade in lung cancer. Details on this clone: The junction does not match germline at one end; this may be a read error. The same CDR3 also results from other DNA sequences found in this sample.

This CDR3 comprises 13 residues. Germline V CDR1 and CDR2: KGHSH, LQKENI. Libraries were prepared by immunoSEQ multiplex PCR; TCRdb keeps only in-frame clonotypes and omits some of them. Of approximately 57,000 clones in the sample, approximately 84% were seen once. The sequencing here drew on peripheral blood, taken from a patient treated with radiotherapy plus ipilimumab. The gene calls are TRBV18 and TRBJ2-5; 9 positions agree with TRBD2. This TCR was recovered from a human donor with non-small cell lung cancer whose response to radiotherapy plus ipilimumab could not be evaluated. The CDR3 nucleotides read TGTGCCAGCTCTGGGACTAGCAGGGAGACCCAATACTTC. Residues: CASSGTSRETQYF. Supplemented by reference TRBV18 and TRBJ2-5, the full variable domain reads NAGVMQNPRHLVRRRGQEARLRCSPMKGHSHVYWYRQLPEEGLKFMVYLQKENIIDESGMPKERFSAEFPKEGPSILRIQQVVRGDSAAYFCASSGTSRETQYFGPGTRLLVL.